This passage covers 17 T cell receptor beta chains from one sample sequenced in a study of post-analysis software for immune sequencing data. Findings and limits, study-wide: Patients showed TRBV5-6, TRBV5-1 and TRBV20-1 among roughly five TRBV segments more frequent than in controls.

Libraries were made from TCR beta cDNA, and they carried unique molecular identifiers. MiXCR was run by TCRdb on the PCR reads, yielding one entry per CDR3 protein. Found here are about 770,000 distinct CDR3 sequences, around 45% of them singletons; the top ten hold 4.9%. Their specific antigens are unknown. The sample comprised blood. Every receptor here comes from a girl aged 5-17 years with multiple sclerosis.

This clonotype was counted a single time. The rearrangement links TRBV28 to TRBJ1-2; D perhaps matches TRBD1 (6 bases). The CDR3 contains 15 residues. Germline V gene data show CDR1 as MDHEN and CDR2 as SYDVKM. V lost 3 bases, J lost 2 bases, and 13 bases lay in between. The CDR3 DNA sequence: TGTGCCAGCAGTTTGGCAGGGGCGGGGAACTATGGCTACACCTTC. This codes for CASSLAGAGNYGYTF.

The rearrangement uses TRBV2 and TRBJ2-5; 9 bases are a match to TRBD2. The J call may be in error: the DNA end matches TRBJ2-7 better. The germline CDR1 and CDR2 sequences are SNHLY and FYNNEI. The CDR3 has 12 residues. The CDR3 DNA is TGTGCCAGCGCTAGCGGGACCTACGAGCAGTACTTC. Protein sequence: CASASGTYEQYF.

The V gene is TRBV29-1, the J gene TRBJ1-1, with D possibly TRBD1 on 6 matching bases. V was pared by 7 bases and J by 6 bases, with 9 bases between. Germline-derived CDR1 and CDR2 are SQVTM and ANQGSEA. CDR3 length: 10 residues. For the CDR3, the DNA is TGCAGCGCAGGGACACCTGAAGCTTTCTTT. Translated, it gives CSAGTPEAFF.

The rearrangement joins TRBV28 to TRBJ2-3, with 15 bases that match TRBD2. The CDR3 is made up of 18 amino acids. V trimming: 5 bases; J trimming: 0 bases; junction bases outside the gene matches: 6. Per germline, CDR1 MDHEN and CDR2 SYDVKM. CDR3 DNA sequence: TGTGCCAGCAGTACGGGACTAGCGGGAGGATTTAGCACAGATACGCAGTATTTT. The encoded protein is CASSTGLAGGFSTDTQYF.

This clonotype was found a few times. DNA of the CDR3: TGTGCCAGCTCACCCCTTTCGGGGGGGTACCAAGAGACCCAGTACTTC. Its translation is CASSPLSGGYQETQYF. The rearrangement links TRBV18 to TRBJ2-5; 8 bases line up with TRBD2. The CDR3 has 16 residues. Trimming at V came to 3 bases and at J to 0 bases, leaving 6 bases not matched to a gene. The germline V gene has CDR1 KGHSH and CDR2 LQKENI. Based on the CDR3 plus reference TRBV18 and TRBJ2-5, the full variable domain is NAGVMQNPRHLVRRRGQEARLRCSPMKGHSHVYWYRQLPEEGLKFMVYLQKENIIDESGMPKERFSAEFPKEGPSILRIQQVVRGDSAAYFCASSPLSGGYQETQYFGPGTRLLVL.

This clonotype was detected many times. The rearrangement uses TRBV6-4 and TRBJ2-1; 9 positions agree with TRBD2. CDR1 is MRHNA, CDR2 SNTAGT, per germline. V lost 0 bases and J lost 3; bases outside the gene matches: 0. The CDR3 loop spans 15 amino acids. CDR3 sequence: CASSDSSGSYNEQFF. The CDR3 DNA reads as TGTGCCAGCAGTGACTCTAGCGGGAGCTACAATGAGCAGTTCTTC.

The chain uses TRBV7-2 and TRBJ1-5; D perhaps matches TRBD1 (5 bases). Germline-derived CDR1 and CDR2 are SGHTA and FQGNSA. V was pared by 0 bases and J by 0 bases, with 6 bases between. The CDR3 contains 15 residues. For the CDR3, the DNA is TGTGCCAGCAGCTTAGCGACAGATAGCAATCAGCCCCAGCATTTT. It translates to CASSLATDSNQPQHF.

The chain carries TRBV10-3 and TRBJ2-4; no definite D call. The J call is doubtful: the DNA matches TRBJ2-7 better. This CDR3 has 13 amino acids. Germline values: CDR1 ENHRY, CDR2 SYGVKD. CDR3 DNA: TGTGCCATCAGTGAGTCATTGTGGTACGAGCAGTACTTC. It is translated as CAISESLWYEQYF.

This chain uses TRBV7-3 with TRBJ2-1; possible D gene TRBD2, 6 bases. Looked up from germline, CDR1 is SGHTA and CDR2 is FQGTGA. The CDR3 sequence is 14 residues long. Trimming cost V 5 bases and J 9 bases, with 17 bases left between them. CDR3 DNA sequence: TGTGCCAGCAGCCCGGGACTCGCCATGGCTGAGCAGTTCTTC. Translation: CASSPGLAMAEQFF.

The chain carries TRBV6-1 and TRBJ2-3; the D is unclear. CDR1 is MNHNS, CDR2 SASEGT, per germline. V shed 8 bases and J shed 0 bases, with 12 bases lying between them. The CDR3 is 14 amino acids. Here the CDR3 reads CASVALYSTDTQYF. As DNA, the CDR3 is TGTGCCAGCGTGGCATTATACAGCACAGATACGCAGTATTTT.

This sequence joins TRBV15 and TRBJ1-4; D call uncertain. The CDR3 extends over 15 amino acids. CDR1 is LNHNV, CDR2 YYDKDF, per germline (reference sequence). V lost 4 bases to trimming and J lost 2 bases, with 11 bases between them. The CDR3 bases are TGTGCCACCAGCACCCAACGGGAGACTAATGAAAAACTGTTTTTT. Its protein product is CATSTQRETNEKLFF.

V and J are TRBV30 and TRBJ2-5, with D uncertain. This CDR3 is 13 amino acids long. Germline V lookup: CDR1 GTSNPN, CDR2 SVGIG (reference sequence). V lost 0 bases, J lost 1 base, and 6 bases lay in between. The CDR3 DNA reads TGTGCCTGGAGTGTGTCAGGCCAAGAGACCCAGTACTTC. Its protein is CAWSVSGQETQYF.

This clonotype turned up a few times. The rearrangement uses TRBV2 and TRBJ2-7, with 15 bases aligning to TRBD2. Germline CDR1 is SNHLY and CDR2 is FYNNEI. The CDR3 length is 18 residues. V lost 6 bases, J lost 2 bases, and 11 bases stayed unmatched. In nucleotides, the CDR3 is TGTGCCAGCAGGGGAGCACCCGGGACTAGCGGGAGGCCCTACGAGCAGTACTTC. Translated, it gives CASRGAPGTSGRPYEQYF.

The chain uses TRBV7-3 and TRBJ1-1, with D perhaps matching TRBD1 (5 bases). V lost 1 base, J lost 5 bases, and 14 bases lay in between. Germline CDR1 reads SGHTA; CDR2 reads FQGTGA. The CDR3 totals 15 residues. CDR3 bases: TGTGCCAGCAGCTTAAGCGATCGGGAGGGGACTGAAGCTTTCTTT. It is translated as CASSLSDREGTEAFF.

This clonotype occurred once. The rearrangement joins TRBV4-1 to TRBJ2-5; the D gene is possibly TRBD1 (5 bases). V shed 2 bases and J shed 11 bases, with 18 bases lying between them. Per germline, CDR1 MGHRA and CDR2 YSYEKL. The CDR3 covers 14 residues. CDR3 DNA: TGCGCCAGCAGCCAAAGTCAGGGTGGGGTTGAGCAGTACTTC. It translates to CASSQSQGGVEQYF.

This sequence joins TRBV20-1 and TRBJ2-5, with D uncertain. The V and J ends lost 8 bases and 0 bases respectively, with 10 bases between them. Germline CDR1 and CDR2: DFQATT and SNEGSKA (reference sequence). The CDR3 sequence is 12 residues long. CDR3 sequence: CSLRTNQETQYF. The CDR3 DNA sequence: TGCAGTTTGCGAACGAACCAAGAGACCCAGTACTTC.

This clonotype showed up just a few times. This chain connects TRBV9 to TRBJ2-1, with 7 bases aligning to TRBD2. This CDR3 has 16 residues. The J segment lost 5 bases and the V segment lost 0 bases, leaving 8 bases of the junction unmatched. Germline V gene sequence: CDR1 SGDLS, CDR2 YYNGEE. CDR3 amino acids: CASSVVGSGKNNEQFF. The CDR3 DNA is TGTGCCAGCAGCGTAGTGGGCAGCGGGAAGAACAATGAGCAGTTCTTC.